This T cell receptor beta chain came from a study of OX40 agonist ivuxolimab in advanced cancers. Per germline, CDR1 PRHDT and CDR2 FYEKMQ (reference sequence). V was clipped by 5 bases and J by 0 bases, with 11 bases between them. The CDR3 is made up of 15 amino acids. The study sampled blood at baseline, cycle 4 day 1, and cycle 7 day 1. A word on this clone: Its antigen is unidentified.

Notes on the study in general: The mean number of expanded clones was higher in CD8+ T cells than in CD4+. At doses 0.1 to 3.0 mg/kg, CD4+ and CD8+ clones expanded.

Sequencing was performed with immunoSEQ multiplex PCR; in TCRdb, only in-frame clones are kept and a portion is missing. The sample carries 60,000 or so clones, approximately 94% recorded once. The source is an adult with an advanced solid tumor such as melanoma, head and neck, liver or kidney cancer. J is TRBJ1-3 and V is TRBV13; D unclear. Sample: CD4+ or CD8+ T cells sorted from blood, taken in a trial of the OX40 agonist ivuxolimab. The CDR3 loop is CASSASPGSGNTIYF. DNA of the CDR3: TGTGCCAGCAGCGCAAGCCCTGGCTCTGGAAACACCATATATTTT.